Shown below are 28 T cell receptor beta chains from a single sample sequenced in a study of control samples from healthy donors and cancer patients. The protocol was immunoSEQ multiplex PCR, while the TCRdb copy is restricted to in-frame clones and leaves out a portion. The sample yields around 130,000 clones, around 93% seen once. Material for sequencing was blood. The receptor set was obtained from a young man in good health.

The chain is built from TRBV9 and TRBJ2-3, with D hard to call. The CDR3 is made up of 15 amino acids. The V and J ends lost 0 bases and 0 bases respectively, with 8 bases between them. CDR1 is SGDLS, CDR2 YYNGEE, per germline. The CDR3, as DNA: TGTGCCAGCAGCGTAGACGAAGGGAGCACAGATACGCAGTATTTT. As protein: CASSVDEGSTDTQYF.

As concerns this clone: The junction departs from germline at one end; a sequencing error may be responsible. The gene calls are TRBV6-5 and TRBJ1-3; no clear D. CDR3 size: 14 residues. Germline loops: CDR1 MNHEY, CDR2 SVGAGI. The CDR3 here is CASSDSSSGNTIYF. The CDR3 DNA is TGTGCCAGCAGTGACTCAAGCTCTGGAAACACCATATATTTT.

V and J are TRBV20-1 and TRBJ2-3; 8 bases match TRBD2. Trimming took 3 bases from V and 1 from J; bases not matched to a gene: 6. The V gene's germline CDR1 is DFQATT and CDR2 SNEGSKA (reference sequence). This CDR3 has 15 residues. The CDR3 spells CSASRGGLGTDTQYF. The DNA of the CDR3 is TGCAGTGCTAGTCGGGGGGGCCTCGGCACAGATACGCAGTATTTT.

This chain connects TRBV30 to TRBJ2-5; D is ambiguous. CDR1 GTSNPN and CDR2 SVGIG come from the germline V gene (reference sequence). Trimming shortened V by 0 bases and J by 7 bases, and 12 bases separated the two germline ends. The CDR3 totals 13 residues. In DNA form, the CDR3 reads TGTGCCTGGAGTGTGAACGGAGCTGGGACCCAGTACTTC. Translated, it gives CAWSVNGAGTQYF.

The chain uses TRBV3-1 (or the pseudogene TRBV3-2) and TRBJ2-3; 11 nucleotides match TRBD2. The V and J ends lost 0 bases and 7 bases, in that order; junction bases with no gene match: 6. The CDR3 loop spans 16 amino acids. Germline lookup yields CDR1 LGHDT and CDR2 YNNKEL (reference sequence). CDR3 sequence (DNA): TGTGCCAGCAGCCAAGATCTTATAGCGGGGGGGCATACGCAGTATTTT. Protein product: CASSQDLIAGGHTQYF.

The rearrangement uses TRBV5-1 and TRBJ2-3, with D tentatively TRBD1 (5 bases). From germline, CDR1 is SGHRS and CDR2 YFSETQ. The CDR3 is made up of 15 amino acids. Deletions cut 2 bases from V and 2 bases from J, with 12 bases between. This chain's CDR3 is CASSFVDSHTDTQYF. The CDR3 nucleotides are TGCGCCAGCAGCTTTGTTGACAGCCACACAGATACGCAGTATTTT. The full variable domain, rest sourced from reference TRBV5-1 and TRBJ2-3, is KAGVTQTPRYLIKTRGQQVTLSCSPISGHRSVSWYQQTPGQGLQFLFEYFSETQRNKGNFPGRFSGRQFSNSRSEMNVSTLELGDSALYLCASSFVDSHTDTQYFGPGTRLTVL.

A single count supports this clone. The chain combines TRBV6-5 with TRBJ1-2, with D possibly matching TRBD1 (6 bases). Between the trimmed V and J ends, which lost 6 bases and 8 bases, there was a span of 22 bases. This CDR3 spans 15 amino acids. Looked up from germline, CDR1 is MNHEY and CDR2 is SVGAGI. Here the CDR3 reads CASSLVGHPYAGYTF. The CDR3 DNA sequence: TGTGCCAGCAGCCTTGTGGGACACCCCTATGCGGGCTACACCTTC.

The rearrangement uses TRBV7-9 and TRBJ2-3, with 11 bases matching TRBD2. The CDR3 extends over 18 amino acids. V lost 5 bases and J lost 0; bases outside the gene matches: 10. Germline V lookup: CDR1 SEHNR, CDR2 FQNEAQ (reference sequence). The CDR3 reads CASSESSGGTTSTDTQYF. For the CDR3, the DNA is TGTGCCAGCAGCGAGTCTAGCGGGGGGACAACTAGCACAGATACGCAGTATTTT.

J is TRBJ1-1 and V is TRBV5-1; 11 nucleotides agree with TRBD1. The CDR3 extends over 14 amino acids. Germline loops: CDR1 SGHRS, CDR2 YFSETQ. V lost 2 bases and J lost 6; bases outside the gene matches: 3. CDR3 in amino acids: CASSFPGQGAEAFF. CDR3 coding DNA: TGCGCCAGCAGCTTCCCGGGACAGGGGGCTGAAGCTTTCTTT.

V is TRBV7-2 and J is TRBJ2-7; unclear D gene. V was cut by 4 bases and J by 1 base, with 8 bases left in between. CDR1 SGHTA and CDR2 FQGNSA come from the germline V gene. This CDR3 contains 13 residues. The CDR3 DNA reads TGTGCCAGCAGCTCGAACCCATCCTACGAGCAGTACTTC. Protein sequence: CASSSNPSYEQYF.

The rearrangement uses TRBV5-1 and TRBJ2-4, with 12 nucleotides matching TRBD2. The CDR3 is 16 amino acids. Trimming removed 0 bases from V and 4 bases from J; junction bases left unmatched: 2. Germline V gene lookup returns CDR1 SGHRS and CDR2 YFSETQ. CDR3 loop: CASSLELAGGKNIQYF. The CDR3, as DNA: TGCGCCAGCAGCTTGGAACTAGCGGGGGGAAAAAACATTCAGTACTTC.

This sequence joins TRBV5-1 and TRBJ2-3; D is possibly TRBD1 (6 bases). CDR3 length: 15 residues. Germline assignment: CDR1 SGHRS and CDR2 YFSETQ. The V gene lost 5 bases and the J gene lost 0 bases, with 13 bases spanning the gap. The CDR3 nucleotides are TGCGCCAGCAGAACACACAGGGCTAGCACAGATACGCAGTATTTT. It codes for CASRTHRASTDTQYF.

The chain carries TRBV5-1 and TRBJ2-1, with 11 bases aligning to TRBD2. The CDR3 length is 17 residues. With 0 bases clipped from V and 3 bases from J, the junction kept 5 bases outside the gene matches. Germline CDR1 and CDR2: SGHRS and YFSETQ. The CDR3 is CASSLGLSGGVYNEQFF. In DNA form, the CDR3 reads TGCGCCAGCAGCTTGGGACTTAGCGGGGGGGTCTACAATGAGCAGTTCTTC.

This clone showed up just once. The genes are TRBV7-9 and TRBJ2-3, with D possibly TRBD2 on 7 matching bases. Germline assignment: CDR1 SEHNR and CDR2 FQNEAQ (reference sequence). The CDR3 spans 14 residues. The V and J ends lost 5 bases and 4 bases respectively, with 13 bases between them. This CDR3 is CASSGGGTPDTQYF. The DNA for the CDR3 is TGTGCCAGCAGCGGGGGGGGGACACCAGATACGCAGTATTTT.

This chain joins TRBV6-5 and TRBJ2-7; 10 bases are a match to TRBD1. Germline CDR1 is MNHEY and CDR2 is SVGAGI. The CDR3 is 14 amino acids. V lost 8 bases to trimming and J lost 1 base; unmatched junction nucleotides: 5. CDR3 protein: CASGLGQGSYEQYF. CDR3 sequence (DNA): TGTGCCAGCGGGTTGGGACAGGGGTCCTACGAGCAGTACTTC.

The V call is TRBV5-6, the J call TRBJ2-2; D gene unclear. Trimming pared 1 base from V and 5 bases from J, leaving 12 bases between. The CDR3 is 15 amino acids. CDR1 is SGHDT and CDR2 is YYEEEE in the germline V gene. The CDR3 coding sequence is TGTGCCAGCAGCTTGACCCTTGGACCGACCGGGGAGCTGTTTTTT. Its protein is CASSLTLGPTGELFF. The full variable domain, rest sourced from reference TRBV5-6 and TRBJ2-2, is DAGVTQSPTHLIKTRGQQVTLRCSPKSGHDTVSWYQQALGQGPQFIFQYYEEEERQRGNFPDRFSGHQFPNYSSELNVNALLLGDSALYLCASSLTLGPTGELFFGEGSRLTVL.

This chain joins TRBV6-6 and TRBJ2-5; 8 positions agree with TRBD2. V lost 7 bases and J lost 5; bases outside the gene matches: 6. Germline loops: CDR1 MNHNY, CDR2 SVGAGI (reference sequence). This CDR3 region has 13 residues. The CDR3 coding sequence is TGTGCCAGCACCCCTCGGGGGGGGGAGACCCAGTACTTC. Translated: CASTPRGGETQYF.

J is TRBJ2-2 and V is TRBV5-6; perhaps TRBD2 as D (5 bases). V lost 7 bases and J 9 bases, leaving 19 bases between the germline ends. This CDR3 spans 14 amino acids. CDR1 is SGHDT, CDR2 YYEEEE, per germline. The CDR3 spells CASGSRTGRRELFF. CDR3 DNA sequence: TGTGCCAGCGGTTCAAGGACGGGGAGAAGGGAGCTGTTTTTT.

The V and J genes are TRBV19 and TRBJ2-7; maybe TRBD1 (6 bases). The V gene's germline CDR1 is LNHDA and CDR2 SQIVND (reference sequence). The CDR3 runs 13 residues. The germline V and J ends were trimmed by 6 bases and 2 bases, with 11 bases remaining between them. This CDR3 is CASSRGQTYEQYF. The CDR3, as DNA: TGTGCCAGTAGCCGAGGACAGACCTACGAGCAGTACTTC.

The chain is built from TRBV30 and TRBJ2-1; D might be TRBD1 or TRBD2, each matching 6 bases. CDR1 is GTSNPN and CDR2 is SVGIG in the germline V gene (reference sequence). Trimming took off 5 bases at V and 7 bases at J, with 12 bases between the two ends. The CDR3 has 12 amino acids. The CDR3 coding sequence is TGTGCCTGGGACGGAGGGGGAAATGAGCAGTTCTTC. It yields the protein CAWDGGGNEQFF.

The rearrangement links TRBV7-9 to TRBJ1-5, with a tentative D call TRBD1 (6 bases). V was shortened by 7 bases and J by 5 bases, with 12 bases between the two germline ends. The CDR3 is made up of 13 amino acids. The germline V gene has CDR1 SEHNR and CDR2 FQNEAQ (reference sequence). The CDR3 protein is CASTSGAHQPQHF. For the CDR3, the DNA is TGTGCCAGCACCTCAGGGGCCCATCAGCCCCAGCATTTT.

The chain employs TRBV5-1 and TRBJ2-3; D is possibly TRBD2 (6 bases). The CDR3 covers 15 residues. The germline V gene has CDR1 SGHRS and CDR2 YFSETQ. The V and J ends lost 2 bases and 0 bases respectively, with 10 bases between them. CDR3 in amino acids: CASSFESGSTDTQYF. In nucleotides, the CDR3 is TGCGCCAGCAGCTTCGAAAGCGGGAGCACAGATACGCAGTATTTT.

The chain has TRBV5-4 and TRBJ2-5; 9 bases align to TRBD2. V was pared by 2 bases and J by 5 bases, with 16 bases of the junction left unmatched. CDR1 SGHNT and CDR2 YYREEE come from the germline V gene (reference sequence). There are 18 residues in the CDR3. The CDR3, as DNA: TGTGCCAGCAGCTTTGGGGTAATGAAGCAGCGGGGGGCTGAGACCCAGTACTTC. Translation: CASSFGVMKQRGAETQYF.

The V call is TRBV6-4, the J call TRBJ2-3; tentative D call: TRBD1 (5 bases). Germline V CDR1 and CDR2: MRHNA, SNTAGT. The CDR3 is 11 amino acids. V was pared by 2 bases and J by 8 bases, with 5 bases between. CDR3 loop: CASSDRGTQYF. The CDR3 DNA reads TGTGCCAGCAGTGACAGGGGTACGCAGTATTTT.

The chain joins TRBV5-6 to TRBJ1-6; the D is unclear. The CDR3 is 15 amino acids. V lost 7 bases, J lost 7 bases, and 18 bases lay in between. Germline CDR1 reads SGHDT; CDR2 reads YYEEEE. In DNA form, the CDR3 reads TGTGCCAGCGGAGTGATAGGGCTGACCAATTCACCCCTCCACTTT. As protein: CASGVIGLTNSPLHF.

The rearrangement uses TRBV7-3 and TRBJ2-7; TRBD1 matches at 10 bases. The ends lost 3 bases at V and 2 bases at J; junction bases unmatched: 4. The CDR3 sequence is 15 residues long. CDR1 is SGHTA and CDR2 is FQGTGA in the germline V gene. CDR3 region: CASSFSGTGAYEQYF. In nucleotides, the CDR3 is TGTGCCAGCAGCTTTTCCGGGACAGGGGCCTACGAGCAGTACTTC.

The chain couples TRBV3-1 (or the pseudogene TRBV3-2) to TRBJ1-1; possibly TRBD1 for D (5 bases). This CDR3 comprises 15 residues. Per germline, CDR1 LGHDT and CDR2 YNNKEL (reference sequence). V was cut by 2 bases and J by 1 base, with 11 bases left in between. The DNA of the CDR3 is TGTGCCAGCAGCCAATACACAGGACCGAACACTGAAGCTTTCTTT. Protein product: CASSQYTGPNTEAFF.

The J gene is TRBJ2-1, the V gene TRBV4-2, with TRBD1 matching over 9 bases. Trimming removed 2 bases from V and 8 bases from J; junction bases left unmatched: 4. CDR3 length: 14 amino acids. CDR1 LGHNA and CDR2 YNFKEQ come from the germline V gene. CDR3: CASSQRTGADEQFF. The DNA of the CDR3 is TGTGCCAGCAGCCAAAGGACAGGGGCTGATGAGCAGTTCTTC.